This T cell receptor (beta chain) came from a study of monozygotic twins with inflammatory bowel disease. Study-level points and caveats: No difference in repertoire similarity was seen between concordant and discordant twins, possibly because power was limited.

This CDR3 has 15 residues. From germline, CDR1 is LGHNA and CDR2 YNFKEQ. On this clonotype: Its specificity is unknown.

Whole-blood total RNA was extracted without T cell sorting. Every TCR library consumed about 3,500 ng of total RNA. Two nested PCRs, run for approximately 16 and 9 cycles, were applied to TCRalpha and TCRbeta cDNA. With the 5' RACE reads reprocessed, TCRdb shows one record per CDR3 protein and no DNA. This table lists some 83,000 distinct CDR3 sequences. Sequenced: blood. This TCR derives from a human donor with ulcerative colitis or Crohn's disease, or a healthy co-twin of an affected twin (not recorded which). This chain links TRBV4-2 with TRBJ1-6; TCRdb's D gene call, TRBD1, goes unchecked for lack of DNA. CDR3 residues: CASSQLDRLNSPLHF.